The rows below give T cell receptor beta chains drawn from one sample of a study of human CD8 memory T cell subsets. Reanalyzing the 5' RACE reads, TCRdb keeps one entry per CDR3 protein, without DNA. The sample's table shows about 17,000 distinct CDR3 sequences. Sequencing input: CD8+ stem-like memory T cells (TSCM and TCM) sorted from PBMCs. The receptors here all came from a human donor in good health. The CDR3 runs from the conserved cysteine through the conserved F or W. Rows give clone size only sometimes, using once, few, many, or a class for an expanded clone.

.,TRBJ2-3,TRBV20-1,CSAVRGWGYTDTQYF
medium-sized,TRBJ2-3,TRBV5-6,CASGGTRGTDTQYF
.,TRBJ2-7,TRBV30,CAWSVFGTDHSYEQYF
.,TRBJ1-2,TRBV20-1,CSAPSGNYGYTF
.,TRBJ1-2,TRBV6-5,CASSYSIGGGGYTF
.,TRBJ1-3,TRBV6-1,CAAYNRGAFGNTIYF
.,TRBJ2-7,TRBV9,CASSEEGDYEQYF
.,TRBJ1-5,TRBV7-9,CASSLSSRGSNQPQHF
.,TRBJ1-2,TRBV12-3/TRBV12-4,CASSFRNSYTF
.,TRBJ2-7,TRBV6-1,CASSRQGERYEQYF
.,TRBJ1-1,TRBV29-1,CSVEGLTGREVEAFF
.,TRBJ1-1,TRBV6-2/TRBV6-3,CASSPDLMNTEAFF
.,TRBJ1-1,TRBV27,CASSQTLTGLRIEAFF
medium-sized,TRBJ1-3,TRBV7-6,CASSFETGFSGNTIYF
.,TRBJ2-7,TRBV7-6,CASSWMDGSPSSYEQYF
.,TRBJ2-1,TRBV23-1,CASSQLTGRADNEQFF
.,TRBJ2-5,TRBV29-1,CSVVVAGQETQYF
.,TRBJ2-3,TRBV24-1,CATRPAGGGSDTQYF
.,TRBJ2-1,TRBV28,CASSLPPLAGGDNEQFF
.,TRBJ2-2,TRBV14,CASSQVTGELFF
.,TRBJ1-1,TRBV5-1,CASRSGGTNTEAFF
medium-sized,TRBJ1-4,TRBV12-3/TRBV12-4,CASSLGEKLFF
.,TRBJ1-2,TRBV2,CASSGSNLRGANGYTF
.,TRBJ2-1,TRBV4-3,CASSQRVDPRGNEQFF
.,TRBJ2-7,TRBV5-6,CASTRDHYEQYF
.,TRBJ1-2,TRBV12-2,CASRLENLLPGYTF
.,TRBJ2-1,TRBV28,CATHPVLSPNEQFF
.,TRBJ2-3,TRBV19,CASSIWGGGTDTQYF
.,TRBJ1-2,TRBV4-1,CASSQEGLTGEGYTF
.,TRBJ2-1,TRBV28,CASSVSGAIYNEQFF
.,TRBJ2-7,TRBV7-9,CASSSKEGPEQYF
.,TRBJ2-1,TRBV5-5,CASSPEPGYNEQFF
.,TRBJ2-2,TRBV6-2/TRBV6-3,CASSWSADRGGHTGELFF
medium-sized,TRBJ2-7,TRBV2,CASSWDFSSYEQYF
.,TRBJ2-1,TRBV28,CASGTVRDVEAQFF
.,TRBJ2-7,TRBV6-6,CASSYAGSYEQYF
.,TRBJ2-3,TRBV5-4,CASSLLGGTDTQYF
.,TRBJ2-1,TRBV14,CASSQGLDNEQFF
.,TRBJ2-5,TRBV30,CAWSGAGQETQYF
.,TRBJ2-7,TRBV12-3/TRBV12-4,CASSKLANDYEQYF
large,TRBJ2-2,TRBV29-1,CSVEEWEAGELFF
.,TRBJ2-3,TRBV11-2,CASSLSSGWVADTQYF
.,TRBJ2-7,TRBV5-6,CASSPSLLGAHSYEQYF
.,TRBJ2-5,TRBV6-5,CASSYSAELQETQYF
.,TRBJ2-3,TRBV5-4,CASSLAGGGADTQYF
.,TRBJ1-2,TRBV6-1,CASTDKTGFGYGYTF
.,TRBJ1-1,TRBV6-5,CASSYSTPNTEAFF
.,TRBJ2-5,TRBV3-1,CASSQALEGYQETQYF
.,TRBJ2-7,TRBV20-1,CSAGYRVGSEQYF
.,TRBJ2-7,TRBV27,CASSFSKGEAPYEQYF
.,TRBJ1-2,TRBV20-1,CSARDLRDDYGYTF